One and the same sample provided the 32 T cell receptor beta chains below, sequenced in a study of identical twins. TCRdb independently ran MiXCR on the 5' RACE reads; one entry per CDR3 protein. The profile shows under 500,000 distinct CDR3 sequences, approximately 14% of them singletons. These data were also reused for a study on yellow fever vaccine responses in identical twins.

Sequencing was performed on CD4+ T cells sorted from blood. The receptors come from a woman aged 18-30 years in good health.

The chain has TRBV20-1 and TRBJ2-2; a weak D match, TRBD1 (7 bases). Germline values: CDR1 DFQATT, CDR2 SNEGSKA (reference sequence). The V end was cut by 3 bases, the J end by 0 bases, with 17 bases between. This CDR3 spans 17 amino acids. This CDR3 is CSASRGSGTANTGELFF. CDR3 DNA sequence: TGCAGTGCTAGCCGGGGGTCTGGGACAGCGAACACCGGGGAGCTGTTTTTT.

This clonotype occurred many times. In nucleotides, the CDR3 is TGTGCCAGCAGCCCCCTAGCGGGATTGGCCGGGGAGCTGTTTTTT. Its translation: CASSPLAGLAGELFF. The rearrangement uses TRBV27 and TRBJ2-2; TRBD2 matches 9 bases. There are 15 residues in the CDR3. CDR1 is MNHEY and CDR2 is SMNVEV in the germline V gene (reference sequence). The V gene end was trimmed by 6 bases and the J gene end by 6 bases; junction bases not matched to a gene: 8.

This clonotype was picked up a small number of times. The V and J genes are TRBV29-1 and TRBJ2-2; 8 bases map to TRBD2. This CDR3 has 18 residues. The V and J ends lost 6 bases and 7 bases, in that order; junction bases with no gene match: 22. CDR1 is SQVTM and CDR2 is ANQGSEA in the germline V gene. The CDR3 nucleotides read TGCAGCGTGGAACCGGGACTAGGAGGAGGCGGGGCCGGCGGGGAGCTGTTTTTT. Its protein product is CSVEPGLGGGGAGGELFF.

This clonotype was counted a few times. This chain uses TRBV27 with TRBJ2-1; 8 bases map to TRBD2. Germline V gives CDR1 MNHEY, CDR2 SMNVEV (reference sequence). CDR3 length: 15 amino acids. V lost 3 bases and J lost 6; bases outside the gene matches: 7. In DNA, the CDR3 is TGTGCCAGCAGTTTCGTAGCGGGGAGCAGCAATGAGCAGTTCTTC. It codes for CASSFVAGSSNEQFF.

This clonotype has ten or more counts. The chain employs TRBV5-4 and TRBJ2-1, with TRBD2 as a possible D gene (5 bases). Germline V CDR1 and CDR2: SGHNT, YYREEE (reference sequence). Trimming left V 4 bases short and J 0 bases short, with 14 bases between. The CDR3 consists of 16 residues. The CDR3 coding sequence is TGTGCCAGCAGCGCACCATCGGGGAGCTCCTACAATGAGCAGTTCTTC. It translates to CASSAPSGSSYNEQFF.

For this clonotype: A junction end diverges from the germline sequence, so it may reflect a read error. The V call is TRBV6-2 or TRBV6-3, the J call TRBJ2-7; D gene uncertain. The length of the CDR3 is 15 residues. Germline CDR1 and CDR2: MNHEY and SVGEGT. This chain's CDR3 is CAISYSVSGVYEQYF. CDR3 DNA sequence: TGTGCCATCAGTTACTCCGTCAGTGGAGTCTACGAGCAGTACTTC.

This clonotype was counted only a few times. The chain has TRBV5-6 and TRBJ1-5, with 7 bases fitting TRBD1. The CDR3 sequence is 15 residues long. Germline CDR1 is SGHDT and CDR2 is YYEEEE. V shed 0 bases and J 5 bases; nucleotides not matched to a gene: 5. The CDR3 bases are TGTGCCAGCAGCTTGGGCAGGGGGGTTTATCAGCCCCAGCATTTT. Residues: CASSLGRGVYQPQHF.

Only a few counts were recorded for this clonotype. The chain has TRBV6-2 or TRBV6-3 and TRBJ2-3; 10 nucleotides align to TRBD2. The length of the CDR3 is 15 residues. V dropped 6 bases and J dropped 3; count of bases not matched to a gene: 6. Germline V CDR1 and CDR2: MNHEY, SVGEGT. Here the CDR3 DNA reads TGTGCCAGCAGAAGGAGCGGGGGGGCGACAGATACGCAGTATTTT. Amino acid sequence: CASRRSGGATDTQYF.

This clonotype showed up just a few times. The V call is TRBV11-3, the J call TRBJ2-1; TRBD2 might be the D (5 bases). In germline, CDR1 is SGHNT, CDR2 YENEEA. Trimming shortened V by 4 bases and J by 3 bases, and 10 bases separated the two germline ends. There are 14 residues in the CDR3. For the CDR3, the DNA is TGTGCCAGCAGCTCCGAGGGCCTCTACAATGAGCAGTTCTTC. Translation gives CASSSEGLYNEQFF.

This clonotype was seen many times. CDR3 protein: CASSSYRGRVNTEAFF. CDR3 nucleotides: TGTGCCAGCAGTTCCTACAGGGGGCGGGTGAACACTGAAGCTTTCTTT. The chain is built from TRBV12-3 or TRBV12-4 and TRBJ1-1, with TRBD1 matching over 9 bases. The CDR3 runs to 16 residues. The J segment lost 0 bases and the V segment lost 4 bases, leaving 6 bases of the junction unmatched.

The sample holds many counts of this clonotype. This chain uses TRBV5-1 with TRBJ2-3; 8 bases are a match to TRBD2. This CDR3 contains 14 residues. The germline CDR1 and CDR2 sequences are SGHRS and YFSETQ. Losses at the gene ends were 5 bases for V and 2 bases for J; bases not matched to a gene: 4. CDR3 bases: TGCGCCAGCAGACGCGGACTAGCCACAGATACGCAGTATTTT. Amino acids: CASRRGLATDTQYF.

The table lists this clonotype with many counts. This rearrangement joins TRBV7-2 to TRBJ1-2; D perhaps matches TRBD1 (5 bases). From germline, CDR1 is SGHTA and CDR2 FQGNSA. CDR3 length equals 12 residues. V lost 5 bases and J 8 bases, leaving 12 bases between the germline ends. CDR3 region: CASSHPGLGYTF. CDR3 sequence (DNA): TGTGCCAGCAGCCATCCAGGGTTAGGCTACACCTTC.

CDR3 in DNA: TGTGCCAGCAGCGTAATAGGACAGGGAAAAGAGACCCAGTACTTC. Amino acid sequence: CASSVIGQGKETQYF. This sequence joins TRBV7-9 and TRBJ2-5, with 8 bases matching TRBD1. This CDR3 comprises 15 residues. Trimming at V came to 5 bases and at J to 3 bases, leaving 8 bases not matched to a gene. Germline values: CDR1 SEHNR, CDR2 FQNEAQ (reference sequence).

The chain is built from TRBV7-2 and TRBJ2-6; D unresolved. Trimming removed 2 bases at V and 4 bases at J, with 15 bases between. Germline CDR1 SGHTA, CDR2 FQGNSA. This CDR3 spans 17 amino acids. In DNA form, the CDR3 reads TGTGCCAGCAGCTTAACTTTAGGGTCGGTGGGGGCCAACGTCCTGACTTTC. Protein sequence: CASSLTLGSVGANVLTF.

The CDR3: CAWSAPVILGELFF. The CDR3 region has the DNA TGTGCCTGGAGTGCTCCAGTCATTCTAGGGGAGCTGTTTTTT. The chain joins TRBV30 to TRBJ2-2; D remains unclear. The CDR3 consists of 14 residues. V lost 1 base, J lost 8 bases, and 14 bases lay in between. From germline, CDR1 is GTSNPN and CDR2 SVGIG (reference sequence).

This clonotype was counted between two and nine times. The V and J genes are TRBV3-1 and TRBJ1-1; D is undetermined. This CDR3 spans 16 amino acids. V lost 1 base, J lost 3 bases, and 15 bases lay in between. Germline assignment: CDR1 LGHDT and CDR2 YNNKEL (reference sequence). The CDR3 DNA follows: TGTGCCAGCAGCCAAGGAACTTCGCCAGGCCACACTGAAGCTTTCTTT. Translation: CASSQGTSPGHTEAFF.

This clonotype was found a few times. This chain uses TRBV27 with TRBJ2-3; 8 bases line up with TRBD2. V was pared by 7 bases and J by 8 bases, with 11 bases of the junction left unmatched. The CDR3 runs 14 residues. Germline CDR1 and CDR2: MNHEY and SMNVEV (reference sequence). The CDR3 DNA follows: TGTGCCAGCACACGTACTAGCGGCTTTGCTACGCAGTATTTT. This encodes CASTRTSGFATQYF.

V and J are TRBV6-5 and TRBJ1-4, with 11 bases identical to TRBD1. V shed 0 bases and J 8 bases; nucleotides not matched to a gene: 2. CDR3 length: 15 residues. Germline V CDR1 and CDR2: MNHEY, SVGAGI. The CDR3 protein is CASSYSGQGGEKLFF. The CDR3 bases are TGTGCCAGCAGTTACTCGGGACAGGGGGGAGAAAAACTGTTTTTT.

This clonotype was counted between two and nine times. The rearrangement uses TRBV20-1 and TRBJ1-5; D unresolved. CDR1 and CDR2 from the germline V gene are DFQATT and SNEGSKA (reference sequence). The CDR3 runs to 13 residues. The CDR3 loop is CRALAGNNQPQHF. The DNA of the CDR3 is TGCAGGGCCCTGGCGGGCAACAATCAGCCCCAGCATTTT.

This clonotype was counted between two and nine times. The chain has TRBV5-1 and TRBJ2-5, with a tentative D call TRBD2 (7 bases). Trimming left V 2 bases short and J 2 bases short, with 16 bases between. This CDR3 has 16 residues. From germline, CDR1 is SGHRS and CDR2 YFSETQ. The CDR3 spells CASSLGAEGGQETQYF. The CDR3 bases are TGCGCCAGCAGCTTAGGGGCCGAGGGGGGGCAAGAGACCCAGTACTTC.

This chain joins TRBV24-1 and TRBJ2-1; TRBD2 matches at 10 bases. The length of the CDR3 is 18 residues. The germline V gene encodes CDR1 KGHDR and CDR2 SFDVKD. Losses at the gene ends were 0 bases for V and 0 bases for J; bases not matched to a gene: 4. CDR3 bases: TGTGCCACCAGTGATTTGCAGGCTAGCGGGAGCTCCTACAATGAGCAGTTCTTC. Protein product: CATSDLQASGSSYNEQFF.

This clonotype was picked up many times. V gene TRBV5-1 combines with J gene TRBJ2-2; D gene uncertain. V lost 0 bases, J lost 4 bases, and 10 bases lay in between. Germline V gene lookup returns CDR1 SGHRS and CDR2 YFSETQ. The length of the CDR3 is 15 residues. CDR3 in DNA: TGCGCCAGCAGCTTGGACGGCCCAGTCACCGGGGAGCTGTTTTTT. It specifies CASSLDGPVTGELFF.

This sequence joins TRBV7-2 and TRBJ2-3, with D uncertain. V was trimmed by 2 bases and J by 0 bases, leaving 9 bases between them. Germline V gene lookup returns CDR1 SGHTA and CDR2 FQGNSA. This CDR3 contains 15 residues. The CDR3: CASSLYYRSTDTQYF. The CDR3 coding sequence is TGTGCCAGCAGCTTATATTACAGAAGCACAGATACGCAGTATTTT. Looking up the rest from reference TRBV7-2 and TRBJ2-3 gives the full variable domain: GAGVSQSPSNKVTEKGKDVELRCDPISGHTALYWYRQSLGQGLEFLIYFQGNSAPDKSGLPSDRFSAERTGGSVSTLTIQRTQQEDSAVYLCASSLYYRSTDTQYFGPGTRLTVL.

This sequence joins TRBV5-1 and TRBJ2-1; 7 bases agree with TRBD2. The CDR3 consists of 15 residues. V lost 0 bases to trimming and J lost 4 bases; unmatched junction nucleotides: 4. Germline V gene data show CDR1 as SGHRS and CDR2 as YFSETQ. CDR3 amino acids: CASSLVSGIYNEQFF. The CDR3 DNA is TGCGCCAGCAGCTTGGTGAGCGGGATTTACAATGAGCAGTTCTTC.

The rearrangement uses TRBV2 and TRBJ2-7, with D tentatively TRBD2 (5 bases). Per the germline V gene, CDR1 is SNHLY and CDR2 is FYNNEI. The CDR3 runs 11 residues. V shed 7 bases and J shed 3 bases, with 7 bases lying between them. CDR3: CASTEGYEQYF. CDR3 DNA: TGTGCCAGCACAGAGGGCTACGAGCAGTACTTC.

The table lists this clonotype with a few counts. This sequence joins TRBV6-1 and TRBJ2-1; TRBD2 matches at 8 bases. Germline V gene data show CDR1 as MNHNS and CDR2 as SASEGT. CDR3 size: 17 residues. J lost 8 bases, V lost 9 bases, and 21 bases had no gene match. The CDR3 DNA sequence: TGTGCCAGTCGAAAAAAATATCGGGGGGGCTATGCGTATGAGCAGTTCTTC. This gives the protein CASRKKYRGGYAYEQFF.

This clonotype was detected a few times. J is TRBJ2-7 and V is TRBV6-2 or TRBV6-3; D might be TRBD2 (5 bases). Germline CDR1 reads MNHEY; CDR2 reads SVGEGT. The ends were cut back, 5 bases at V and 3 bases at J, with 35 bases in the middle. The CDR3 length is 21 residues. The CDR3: CASSRHGKTLSSQNSFYEQYF. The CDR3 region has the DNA TGTGCCAGCAGTCGGCACGGGAAAACTTTGAGCTCCCAAAACTCTTTCTACGAGCAGTACTTC.

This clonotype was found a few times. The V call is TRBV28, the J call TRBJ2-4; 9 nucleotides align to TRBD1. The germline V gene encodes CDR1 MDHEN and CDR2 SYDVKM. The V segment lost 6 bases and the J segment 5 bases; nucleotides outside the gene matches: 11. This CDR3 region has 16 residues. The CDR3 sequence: CASSLPGQGSENIQYF. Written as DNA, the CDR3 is TGTGCCAGCAGCCTACCGGGACAGGGATCAGAAAACATTCAGTACTTC. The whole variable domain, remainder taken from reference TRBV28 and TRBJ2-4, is DVKVTQSSRYLVKRTGEKVFLECVQDMDHENMFWYRQDPGLGLRLIYFSYDVKMKEKGDIPEGYSVSREKKERFSLILESASTNQTSMYLCASSLPGQGSENIQYFGAGTRLSVL.

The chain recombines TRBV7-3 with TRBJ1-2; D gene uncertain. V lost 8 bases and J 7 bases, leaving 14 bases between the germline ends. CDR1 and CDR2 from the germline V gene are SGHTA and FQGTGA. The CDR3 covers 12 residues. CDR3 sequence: CASLDRACGYTF. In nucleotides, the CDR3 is TGTGCCAGCTTAGATAGGGCTTGTGGCTACACCTTC.

The CDR3 DNA follows: TGCGCCAGCAGCCAAGGACACAGGGGGCGAGGCGGCTACACCTTC. Amino acid sequence: CASSQGHRGRGGYTF. This chain links TRBV4-1 with TRBJ1-2; 9 bases agree with TRBD1. The CDR3 sequence is 15 residues long. CDR1 MGHRA and CDR2 YSYEKL come from the germline V gene. V trimming: 1 base; J trimming: 8 bases; junction bases outside the gene matches: 8.

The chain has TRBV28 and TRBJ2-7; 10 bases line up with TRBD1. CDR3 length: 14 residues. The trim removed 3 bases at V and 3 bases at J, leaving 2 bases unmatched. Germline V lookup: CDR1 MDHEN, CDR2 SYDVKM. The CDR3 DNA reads TGTGCCAGCAGTTTGACAGGGGGCATCTACGAGCAGTACTTC. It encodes CASSLTGGIYEQYF.

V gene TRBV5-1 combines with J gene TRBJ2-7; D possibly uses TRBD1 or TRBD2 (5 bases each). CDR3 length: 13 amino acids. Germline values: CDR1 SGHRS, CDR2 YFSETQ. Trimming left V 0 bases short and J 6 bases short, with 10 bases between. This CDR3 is CASSLGGWTEQYF. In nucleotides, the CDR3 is TGCGCCAGCAGCTTGGGGGGGTGGACCGAGCAGTACTTC.